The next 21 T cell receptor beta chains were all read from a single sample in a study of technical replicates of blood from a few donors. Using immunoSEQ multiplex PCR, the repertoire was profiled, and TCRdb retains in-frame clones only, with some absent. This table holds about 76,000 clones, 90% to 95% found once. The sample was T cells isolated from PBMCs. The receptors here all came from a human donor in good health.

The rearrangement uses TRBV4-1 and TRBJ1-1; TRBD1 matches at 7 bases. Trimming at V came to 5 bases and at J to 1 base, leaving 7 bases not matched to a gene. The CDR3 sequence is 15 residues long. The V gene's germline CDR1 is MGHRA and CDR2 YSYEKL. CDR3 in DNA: TGCGCCAGCAGCAACCGACAGGGATCGAACACTGAAGCTTTCTTT. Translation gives CASSNRQGSNTEAFF.

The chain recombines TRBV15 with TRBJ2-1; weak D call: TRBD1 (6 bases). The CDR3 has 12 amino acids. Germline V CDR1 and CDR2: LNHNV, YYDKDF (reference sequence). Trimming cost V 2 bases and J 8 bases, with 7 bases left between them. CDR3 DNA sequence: TGTGCCACCAGCAGACAGGGGTATGAGCAGTTCTTC. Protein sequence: CATSRQGYEQFF.

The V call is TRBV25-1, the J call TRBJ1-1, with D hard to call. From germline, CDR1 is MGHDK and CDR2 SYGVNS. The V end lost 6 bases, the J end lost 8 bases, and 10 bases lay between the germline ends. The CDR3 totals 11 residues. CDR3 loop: CASRLGREAFF. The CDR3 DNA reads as TGTGCCAGCAGGCTGGGGAGAGAAGCTTTCTTT. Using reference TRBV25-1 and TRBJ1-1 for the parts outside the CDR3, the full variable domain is EADIYQTPRYLVIGTGKKITLECSQTMGHDKMYWYQQDPGMELHLIHYSYGVNSTEKGDLSSESTVSRIRTEHFPLTLESARPSHTSQYLCASRLGREAFFGQGTRLTVV.

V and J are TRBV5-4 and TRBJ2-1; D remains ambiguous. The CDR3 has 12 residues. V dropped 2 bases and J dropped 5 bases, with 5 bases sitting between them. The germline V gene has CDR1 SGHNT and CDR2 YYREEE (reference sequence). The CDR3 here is CASSFSNNEQFF. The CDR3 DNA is TGTGCCAGCAGCTTTTCTAACAATGAGCAGTTCTTC.

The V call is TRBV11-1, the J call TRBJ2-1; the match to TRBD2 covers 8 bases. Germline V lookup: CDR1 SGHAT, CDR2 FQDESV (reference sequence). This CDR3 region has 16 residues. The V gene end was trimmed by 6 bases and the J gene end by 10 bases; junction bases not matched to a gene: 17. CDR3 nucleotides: TGTGCCAGCAGTTATCGAGCGGGAGTGACCACATGGGAGCAGTTCTTC. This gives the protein CASSYRAGVTTWEQFF.

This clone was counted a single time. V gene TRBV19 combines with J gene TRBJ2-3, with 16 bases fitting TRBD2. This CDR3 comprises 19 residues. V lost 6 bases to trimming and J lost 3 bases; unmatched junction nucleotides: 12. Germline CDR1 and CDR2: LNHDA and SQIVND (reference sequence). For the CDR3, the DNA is TGTGCCAGTAGCCCCACCGGGACTAGCGGGAGGGTAGAGACAGATACGCAGTATTTT. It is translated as CASSPTGTSGRVETDTQYF.

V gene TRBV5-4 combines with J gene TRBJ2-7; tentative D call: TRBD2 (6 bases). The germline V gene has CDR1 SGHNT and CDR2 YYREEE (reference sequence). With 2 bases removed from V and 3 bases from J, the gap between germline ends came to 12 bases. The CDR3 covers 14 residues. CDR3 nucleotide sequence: TGTGCCAGCAGCTTTTACGGGGGTAACTACGAGCAGTACTTC. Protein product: CASSFYGGNYEQYF.

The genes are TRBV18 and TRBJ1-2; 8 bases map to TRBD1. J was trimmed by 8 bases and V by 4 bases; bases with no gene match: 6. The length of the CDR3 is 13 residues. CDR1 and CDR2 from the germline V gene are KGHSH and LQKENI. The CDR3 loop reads CASSRPTGVGYTF. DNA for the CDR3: TGTGCCAGCTCACGACCGACAGGGGTGGGCTACACCTTC.

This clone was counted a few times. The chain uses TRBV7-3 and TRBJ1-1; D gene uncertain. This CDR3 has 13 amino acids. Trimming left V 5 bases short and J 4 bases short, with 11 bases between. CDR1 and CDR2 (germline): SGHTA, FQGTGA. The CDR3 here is CASSPQVGTEAFF. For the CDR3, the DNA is TGTGCCAGCAGCCCCCAGGTGGGCACTGAAGCTTTCTTT. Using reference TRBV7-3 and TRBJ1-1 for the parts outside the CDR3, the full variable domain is GAGVSQTPSNKVTEKGKYVELRCDPISGHTALYWYRQSLGQGPEFLIYFQGTGAADDSGLPNDRFFAVRPEGSVSTLKIQRTERGDSAVYLCASSPQVGTEAFFGQGTRLTVV.

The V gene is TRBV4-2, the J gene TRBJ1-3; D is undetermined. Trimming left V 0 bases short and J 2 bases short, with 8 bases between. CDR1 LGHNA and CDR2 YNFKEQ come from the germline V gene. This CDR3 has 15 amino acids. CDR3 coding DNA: TGTGCCAGCAGCCAAGATTTAGCGCCTGGAAACACCATATATTTT. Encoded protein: CASSQDLAPGNTIYF.

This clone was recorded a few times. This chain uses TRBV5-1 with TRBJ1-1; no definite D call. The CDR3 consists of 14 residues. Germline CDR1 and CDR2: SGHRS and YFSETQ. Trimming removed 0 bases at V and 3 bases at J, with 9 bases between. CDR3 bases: TGCGCCAGCAGCTTGGGACGGCGGGACACTGAAGCTTTCTTT. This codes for CASSLGRRDTEAFF.

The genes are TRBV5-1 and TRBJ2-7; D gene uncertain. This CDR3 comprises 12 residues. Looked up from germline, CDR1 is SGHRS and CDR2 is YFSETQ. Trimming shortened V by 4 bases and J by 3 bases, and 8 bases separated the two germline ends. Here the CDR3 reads CASSPIGYEQYF. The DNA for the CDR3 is TGCGCCAGCAGCCCCATCGGCTACGAGCAGTACTTC.

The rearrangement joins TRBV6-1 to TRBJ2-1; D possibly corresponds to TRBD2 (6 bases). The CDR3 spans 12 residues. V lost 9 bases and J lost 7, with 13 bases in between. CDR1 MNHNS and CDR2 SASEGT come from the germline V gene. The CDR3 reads CASRNAGNEQFF. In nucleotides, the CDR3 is TGTGCCAGTAGAAATGCGGGGAATGAGCAGTTCTTC.

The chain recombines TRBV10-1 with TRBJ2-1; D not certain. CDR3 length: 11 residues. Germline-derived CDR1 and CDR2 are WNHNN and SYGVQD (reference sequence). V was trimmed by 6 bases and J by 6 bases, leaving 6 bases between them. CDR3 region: CASSRSNEQFF. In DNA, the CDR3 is TGCGCCAGCAGCCGGAGCAATGAGCAGTTCTTC.

DNA of the CDR3: TGTGCCAGCAACCAGGCGGCAGGGGTCGGAGCTTTCTTT. It translates to CASNQAAGVGAFF. This rearrangement joins TRBV27 to TRBJ1-1, with D perhaps matching TRBD1 (6 bases). V was cut by 7 bases and J by 10 bases, with 19 bases left in between. CDR1 is MNHEY, CDR2 SMNVEV, per germline (reference sequence). The CDR3 extends over 13 amino acids.

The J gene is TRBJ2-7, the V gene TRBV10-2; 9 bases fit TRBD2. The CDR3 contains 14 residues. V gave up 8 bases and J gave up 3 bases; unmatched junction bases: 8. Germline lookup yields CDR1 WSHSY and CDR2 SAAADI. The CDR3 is CASAERGEIYEQYF. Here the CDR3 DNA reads TGCGCCAGCGCTGAGCGGGGGGAAATCTACGAGCAGTACTTC.

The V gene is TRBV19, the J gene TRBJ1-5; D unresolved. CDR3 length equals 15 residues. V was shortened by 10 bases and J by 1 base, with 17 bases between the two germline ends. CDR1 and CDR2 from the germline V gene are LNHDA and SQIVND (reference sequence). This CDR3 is CATSAADGSNQPQHF. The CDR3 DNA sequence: TGTGCCACCTCAGCGGCCGACGGCAGCAATCAGCCCCAGCATTTT.

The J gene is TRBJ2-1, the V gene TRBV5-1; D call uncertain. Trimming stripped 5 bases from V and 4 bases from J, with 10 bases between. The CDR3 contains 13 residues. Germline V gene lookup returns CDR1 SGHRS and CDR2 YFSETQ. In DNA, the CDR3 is TGCGCCAGCAGAGAATCTAGATACAATGAGCAGTTCTTC. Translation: CASRESRYNEQFF.

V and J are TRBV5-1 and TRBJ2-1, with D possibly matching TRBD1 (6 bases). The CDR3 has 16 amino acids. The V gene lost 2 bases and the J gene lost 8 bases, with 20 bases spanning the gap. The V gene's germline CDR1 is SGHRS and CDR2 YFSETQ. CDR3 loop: CASSLGQGSAFDEQFF. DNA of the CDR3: TGCGCCAGCAGCTTAGGGCAGGGGTCGGCCTTTGATGAGCAGTTCTTC.

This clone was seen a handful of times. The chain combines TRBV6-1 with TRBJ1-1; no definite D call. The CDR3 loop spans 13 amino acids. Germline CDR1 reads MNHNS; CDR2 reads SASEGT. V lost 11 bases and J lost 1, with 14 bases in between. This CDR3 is CACHLVGNTEAFF. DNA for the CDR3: TGTGCCTGCCACCTAGTTGGGAACACTGAAGCTTTCTTT.

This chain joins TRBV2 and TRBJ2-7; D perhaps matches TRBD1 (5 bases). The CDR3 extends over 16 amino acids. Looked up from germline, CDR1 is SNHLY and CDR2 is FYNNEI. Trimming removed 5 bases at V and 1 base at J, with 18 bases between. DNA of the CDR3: TGTGCCAGCAGTACCACCGACAGTTTTGTATCCTACGAGCAGTACTTC. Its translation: CASSTTDSFVSYEQYF.